This T cell receptor (beta chain) came from a study of identical twins' blood T cells. Both ends of each TCR cDNA library bore sample-specific barcodes. Using its own MiXCR run on the 5' RACE reads, TCRdb lists one record per CDR3 protein. This table has 300,000 to 400,000 distinct CDR3 sequences, 28% appearing once. Germline trimming cut 1 base from V and 7 bases from J; bases unmatched to any gene: 3. The length of the CDR3 is 13 residues. The V gene's germline CDR1 is MNHEY and CDR2 SVGEGT. The sequenced sample consisted of PBMCs. The rearrangement links TRBV6-2 or TRBV6-3 to TRBJ1-2; TRBD1 aligns across 7 bases. The origin of this receptor is a woman aged 18-55 years in good health. CDR3 residues: CASSYYRGAGYTF. CDR3 coding DNA: TGTGCCAGCAGTTACTACAGGGGAGCTGGCTACACCTTC.